Below, 2 T cell receptor beta chains from the same sample are listed, as sequenced in a study of T cells after posttransplantation cyclophosphamide. The data were produced by immunoSEQ multiplex PCR, yet TCRdb's version contains in-frame clones alone and is incomplete. The sample holds about 3,100 clones, approximately 78% seen once. Sequencing was performed on memory CD8+ T cells sorted from blood. Every receptor here comes from a woman aged 60-75 years in good health, CMV-negative, and a related stem cell transplant donor.

The J gene is TRBJ2-3, the V gene TRBV27; a weak D match, TRBD1 (6 bases). Trimming removed 2 bases at V and 2 bases at J, with 11 bases between. The germline V gene encodes CDR1 MNHEY and CDR2 SMNVEV (reference sequence). CDR3 length equals 15 residues. Written as DNA, the CDR3 is TGTGCCAGCAGTTTAGTCAGGGGACCCACAGATACGCAGTATTTT. Residues: CASSLVRGPTDTQYF.

This clone appeared a few times. This rearrangement joins TRBV7-2 to TRBJ2-3; D is possibly TRBD2 (5 bases). This CDR3 has 13 residues. The germline V gene has CDR1 SGHTA and CDR2 FQGNSA. Trimming cost V 2 bases and J 10 bases, with 13 bases left between them. CDR3 sequence (DNA): TGTGCCAGCAGCTTAACGGGGTTGGAGGCGCAGTATTTT. Translated: CASSLTGLEAQYF.